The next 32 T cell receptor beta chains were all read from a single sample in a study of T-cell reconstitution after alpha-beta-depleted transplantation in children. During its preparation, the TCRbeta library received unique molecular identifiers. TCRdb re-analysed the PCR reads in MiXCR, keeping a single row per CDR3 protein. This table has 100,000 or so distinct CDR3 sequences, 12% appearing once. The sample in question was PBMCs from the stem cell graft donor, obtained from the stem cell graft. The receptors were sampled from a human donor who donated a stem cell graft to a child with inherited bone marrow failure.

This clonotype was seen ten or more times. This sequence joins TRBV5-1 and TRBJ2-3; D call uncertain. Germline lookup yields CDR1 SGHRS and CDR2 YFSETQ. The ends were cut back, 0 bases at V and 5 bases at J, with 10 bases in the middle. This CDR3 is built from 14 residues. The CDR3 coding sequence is TGCGCCAGCAGCTTGGCTTCCGACGGAGATACGCAGTATTTT. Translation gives CASSLASDGDTQYF.

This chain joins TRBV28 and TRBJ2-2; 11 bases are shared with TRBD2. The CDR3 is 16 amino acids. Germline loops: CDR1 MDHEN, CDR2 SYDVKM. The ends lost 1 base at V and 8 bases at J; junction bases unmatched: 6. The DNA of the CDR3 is TGTGCCAGCAGTTTATCGACTAGCGGGATTTCAGGGGAGCTGTTTTTT. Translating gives CASSLSTSGISGELFF.

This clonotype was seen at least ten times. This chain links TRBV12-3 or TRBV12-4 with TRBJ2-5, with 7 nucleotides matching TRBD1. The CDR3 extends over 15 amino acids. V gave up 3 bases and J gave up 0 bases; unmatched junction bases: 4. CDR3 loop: CASSFWDRHQETQYF. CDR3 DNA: TGTGCCAGCAGTTTTTGGGACAGACACCAAGAGACCCAGTACTTC.

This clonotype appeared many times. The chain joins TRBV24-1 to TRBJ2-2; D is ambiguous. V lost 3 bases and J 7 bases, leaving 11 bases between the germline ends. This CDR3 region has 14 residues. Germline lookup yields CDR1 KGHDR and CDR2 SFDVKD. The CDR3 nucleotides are TGTGCCACCAGTGATACCGGAACGAGCGGGGAGCTGTTTTTT. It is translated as CATSDTGTSGELFF.

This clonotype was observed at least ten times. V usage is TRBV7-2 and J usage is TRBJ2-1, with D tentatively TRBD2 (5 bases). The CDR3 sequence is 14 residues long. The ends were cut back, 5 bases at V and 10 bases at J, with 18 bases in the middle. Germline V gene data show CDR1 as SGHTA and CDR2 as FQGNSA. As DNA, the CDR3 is TGTGCCAGCAGCCAGCGGACGGGGAAAATCGAGCAGTTCTTC. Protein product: CASSQRTGKIEQFF.

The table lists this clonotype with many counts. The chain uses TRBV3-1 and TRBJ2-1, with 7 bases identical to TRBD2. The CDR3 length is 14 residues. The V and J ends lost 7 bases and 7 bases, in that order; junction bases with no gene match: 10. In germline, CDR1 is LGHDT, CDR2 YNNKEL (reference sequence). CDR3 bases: TGTGCCAGCACCGGACTAGGGGAGGCGAATGAGCAGTTCTTC. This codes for CASTGLGEANEQFF.

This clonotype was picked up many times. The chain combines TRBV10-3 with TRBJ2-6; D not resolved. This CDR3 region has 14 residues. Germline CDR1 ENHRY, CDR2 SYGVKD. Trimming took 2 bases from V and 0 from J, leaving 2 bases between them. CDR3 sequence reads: CAISENSGANVLTF. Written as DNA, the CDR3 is TGTGCCATCAGTGAGAACTCTGGGGCCAACGTCCTGACTTTC.

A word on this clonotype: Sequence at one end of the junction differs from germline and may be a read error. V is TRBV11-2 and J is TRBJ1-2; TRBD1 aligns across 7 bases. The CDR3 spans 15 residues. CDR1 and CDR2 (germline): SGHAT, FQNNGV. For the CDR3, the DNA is TGTGCCAGCAGCTTAAAGGGGCAGGGGGACGGTGGCCACACCTTC. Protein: CASSLKGQGDGGHTF. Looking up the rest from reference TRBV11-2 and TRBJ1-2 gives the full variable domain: EAGVAQSPRYKIIEKRQSVAFWCNPISGHATLYWYQQILGQGPKLLIQFQNNGVVDDSQLPKDRFSAERLKGVDSTLKIQPAKLEDSAVYLCASSLKGQGDGGHTFGSGTRLTVV.

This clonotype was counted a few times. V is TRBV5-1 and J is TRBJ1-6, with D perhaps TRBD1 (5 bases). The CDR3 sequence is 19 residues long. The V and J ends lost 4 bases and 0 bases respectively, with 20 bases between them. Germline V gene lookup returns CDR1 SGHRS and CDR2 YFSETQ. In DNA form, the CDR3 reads TGCGCCAGCAGCCCGGGATTAGGGACTGTCGACTCCTATAATTCACCCCTCCACTTT. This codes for CASSPGLGTVDSYNSPLHF.

The CDR3 nucleotides read TGTGCCAGCAGCTTAGGGTCCCGGACTAGCGGGGACACCGGGGAGCTGTTTTTT. It yields the protein CASSLGSRTSGDTGELFF. The chain uses TRBV7-3 and TRBJ2-2, with 12 bases identical to TRBD2. The V and J ends lost 2 bases and 3 bases, in that order; junction bases with no gene match: 7. This CDR3 spans 18 amino acids. CDR1 SGHTA and CDR2 FQGTGA come from the germline V gene.

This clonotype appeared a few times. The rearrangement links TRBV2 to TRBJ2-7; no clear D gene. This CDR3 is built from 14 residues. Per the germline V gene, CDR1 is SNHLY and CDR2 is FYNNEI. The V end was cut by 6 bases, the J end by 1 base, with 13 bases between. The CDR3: CASRPYPRSYEQYF. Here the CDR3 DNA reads TGTGCCAGCAGGCCCTACCCAAGGTCCTACGAGCAGTACTTC. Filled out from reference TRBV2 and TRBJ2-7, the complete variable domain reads EPEVTQTPSHQVTQMGQEVILRCVPISNHLYFYWYRQILGQKVEFLVSFYNNEISEKSEIFDDQFSVERPDGSNFTLKIRSTKLEDSAMYFCASRPYPRSYEQYFGPGTRLTVT.

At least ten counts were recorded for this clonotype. Here the CDR3 DNA reads TGTGCCAGCAGTCAAGGGACAGGGGGCTTCAACGAGCAGTACTTC. Translated: CASSQGTGGFNEQYF. This chain links TRBV27 with TRBJ2-7, with 12 bases lining up with TRBD1. V was clipped by 5 bases and J by 5 bases; unmatched bases: 7. Germline CDR1 and CDR2: MNHEY and SMNVEV (reference sequence). The CDR3 is 15 amino acids.

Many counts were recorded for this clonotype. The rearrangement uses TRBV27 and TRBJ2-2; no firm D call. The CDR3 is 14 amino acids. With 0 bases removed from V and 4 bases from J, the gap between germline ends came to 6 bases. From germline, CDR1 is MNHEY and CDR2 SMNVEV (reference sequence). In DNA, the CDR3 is TGTGCCAGCAGTTTATCACCCCGCACCGGGGAGCTGTTTTTT. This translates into CASSLSPRTGELFF.

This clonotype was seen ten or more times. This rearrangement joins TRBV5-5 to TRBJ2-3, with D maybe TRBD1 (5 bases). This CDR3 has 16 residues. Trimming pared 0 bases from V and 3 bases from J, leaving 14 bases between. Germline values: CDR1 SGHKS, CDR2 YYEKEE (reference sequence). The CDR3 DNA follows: TGTGCCAGCAGCTTGGGGGGCGGATTCCCGACAGATACGCAGTATTTT. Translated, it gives CASSLGGGFPTDTQYF.

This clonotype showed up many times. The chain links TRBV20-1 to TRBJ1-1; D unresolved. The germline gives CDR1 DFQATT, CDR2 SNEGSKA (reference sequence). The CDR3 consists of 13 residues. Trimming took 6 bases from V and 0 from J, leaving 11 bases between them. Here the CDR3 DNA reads TGCAGTGCAAAGGACGGTGTGAACACTGAAGCTTTCTTT. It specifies CSAKDGVNTEAFF.

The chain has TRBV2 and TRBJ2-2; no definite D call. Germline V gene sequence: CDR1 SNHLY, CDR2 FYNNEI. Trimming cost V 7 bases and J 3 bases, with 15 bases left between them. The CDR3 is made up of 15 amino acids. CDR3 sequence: CASKLTRHYTGELFF. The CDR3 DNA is TGTGCCAGCAAATTAACAAGACACTACACCGGGGAGCTGTTTTTT.

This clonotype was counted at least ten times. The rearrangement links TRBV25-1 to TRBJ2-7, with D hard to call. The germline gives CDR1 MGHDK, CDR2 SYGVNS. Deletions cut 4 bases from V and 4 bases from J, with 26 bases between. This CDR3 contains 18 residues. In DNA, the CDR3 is TGTGCCAGCAGTGGCAGTCACGGCCAGCAACCCTGGCCTTACGAGCAGTACTTC. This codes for CASSGSHGQQPWPYEQYF.

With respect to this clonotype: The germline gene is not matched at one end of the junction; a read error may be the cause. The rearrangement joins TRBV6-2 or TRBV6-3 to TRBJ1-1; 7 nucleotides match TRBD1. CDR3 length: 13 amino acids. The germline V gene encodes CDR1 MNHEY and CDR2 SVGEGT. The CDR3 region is CASSATGNAEAFF. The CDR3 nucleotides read TGTGCCAGCAGCGCGACAGGGAACGCTGAAGCTTTCTTT.

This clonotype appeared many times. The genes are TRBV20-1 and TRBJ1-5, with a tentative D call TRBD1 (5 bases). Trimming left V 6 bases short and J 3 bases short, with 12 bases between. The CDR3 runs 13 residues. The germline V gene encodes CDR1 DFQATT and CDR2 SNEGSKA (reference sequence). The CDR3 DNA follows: TGCAGTGCACTCCGGGACCTCAATCAGCCCCAGCATTTT. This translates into CSALRDLNQPQHF.

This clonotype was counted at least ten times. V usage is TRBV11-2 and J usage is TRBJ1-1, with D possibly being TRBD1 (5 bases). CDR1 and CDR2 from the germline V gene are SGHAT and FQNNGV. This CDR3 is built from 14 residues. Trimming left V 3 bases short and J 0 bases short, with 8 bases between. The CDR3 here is CASSFRALNTEAFF. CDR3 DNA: TGTGCCAGCAGCTTCAGGGCCCTGAACACTGAAGCTTTCTTT.

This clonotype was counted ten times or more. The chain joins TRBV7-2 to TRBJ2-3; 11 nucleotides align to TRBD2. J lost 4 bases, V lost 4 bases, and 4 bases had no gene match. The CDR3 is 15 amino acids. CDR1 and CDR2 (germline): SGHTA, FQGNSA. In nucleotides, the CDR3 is TGTGCCAGCAGCTCCCGACTAGCGGGATCAGATACGCAGTATTTT. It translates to CASSSRLAGSDTQYF.

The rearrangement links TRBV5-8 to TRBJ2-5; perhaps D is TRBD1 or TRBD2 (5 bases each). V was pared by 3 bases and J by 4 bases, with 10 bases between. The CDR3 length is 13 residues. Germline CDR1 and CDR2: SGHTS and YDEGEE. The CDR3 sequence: CASSSGPLETQYF. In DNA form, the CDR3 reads TGTGCCAGCAGCTCGGGACCGTTAGAGACCCAGTACTTC.

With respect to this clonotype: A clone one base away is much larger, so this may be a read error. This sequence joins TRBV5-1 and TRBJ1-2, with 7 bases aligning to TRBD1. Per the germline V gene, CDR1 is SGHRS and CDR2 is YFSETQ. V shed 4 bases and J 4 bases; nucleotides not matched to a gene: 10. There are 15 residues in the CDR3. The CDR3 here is CASSRTGGTTYGYTF. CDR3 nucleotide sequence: TGCGCCAGCAGCAGGACAGGAGGGACTACCTATGGCTACACCTTC.

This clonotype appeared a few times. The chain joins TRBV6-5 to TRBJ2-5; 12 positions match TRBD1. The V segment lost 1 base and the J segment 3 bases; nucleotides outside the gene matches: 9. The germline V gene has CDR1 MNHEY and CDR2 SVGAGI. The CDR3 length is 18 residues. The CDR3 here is CASSYFAPGTGGKETQYF. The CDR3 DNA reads TGTGCCAGCAGTTACTTTGCCCCCGGGACAGGGGGCAAAGAGACCCAGTACTTC.

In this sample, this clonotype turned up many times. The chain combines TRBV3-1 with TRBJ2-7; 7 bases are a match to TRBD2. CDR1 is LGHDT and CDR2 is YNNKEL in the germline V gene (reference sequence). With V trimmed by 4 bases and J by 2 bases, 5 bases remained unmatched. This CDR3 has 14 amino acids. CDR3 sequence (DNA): TGTGCCAGCAGCCCCTGGGGGGGGACCTACGAGCAGTACTTC. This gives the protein CASSPWGGTYEQYF.

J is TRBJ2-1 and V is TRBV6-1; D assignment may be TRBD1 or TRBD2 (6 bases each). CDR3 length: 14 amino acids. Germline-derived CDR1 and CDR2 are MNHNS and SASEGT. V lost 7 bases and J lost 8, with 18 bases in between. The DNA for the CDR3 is TGTGCCAGCACCCACCGGACTGGGGGGCATGAGCAGTTCTTC. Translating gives CASTHRTGGHEQFF.

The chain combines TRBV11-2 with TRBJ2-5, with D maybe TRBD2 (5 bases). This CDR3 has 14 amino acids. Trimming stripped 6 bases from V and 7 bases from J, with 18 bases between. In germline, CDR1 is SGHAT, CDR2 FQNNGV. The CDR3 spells CASSPLTLEGTQYF. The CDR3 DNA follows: TGTGCCAGCAGTCCCTTGACCCTTGAGGGGACCCAGTACTTC.

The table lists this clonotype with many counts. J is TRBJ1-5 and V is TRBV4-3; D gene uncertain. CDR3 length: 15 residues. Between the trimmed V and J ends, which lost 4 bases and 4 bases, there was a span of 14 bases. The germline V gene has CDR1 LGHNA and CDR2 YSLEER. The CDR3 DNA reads TGCGCCAGCAGCCCTCTCGCGGGCCGGAATCAGCCCCAGCATTTT. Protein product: CASSPLAGRNQPQHF.

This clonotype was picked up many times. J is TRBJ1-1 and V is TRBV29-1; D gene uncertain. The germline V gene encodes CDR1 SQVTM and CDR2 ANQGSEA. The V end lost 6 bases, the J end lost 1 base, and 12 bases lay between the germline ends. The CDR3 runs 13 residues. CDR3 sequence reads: CSVWSGRNTEAFF. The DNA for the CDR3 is TGCAGCGTGTGGTCCGGGCGGAACACTGAAGCTTTCTTT.

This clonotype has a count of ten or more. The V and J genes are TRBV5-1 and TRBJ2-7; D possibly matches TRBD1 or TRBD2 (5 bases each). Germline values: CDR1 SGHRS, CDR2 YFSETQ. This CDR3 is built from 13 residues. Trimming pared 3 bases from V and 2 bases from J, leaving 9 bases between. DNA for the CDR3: TGCGCCAGCAGCTCTTCGGGGCCCTACGAGCAGTACTTC. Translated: CASSSSGPYEQYF.

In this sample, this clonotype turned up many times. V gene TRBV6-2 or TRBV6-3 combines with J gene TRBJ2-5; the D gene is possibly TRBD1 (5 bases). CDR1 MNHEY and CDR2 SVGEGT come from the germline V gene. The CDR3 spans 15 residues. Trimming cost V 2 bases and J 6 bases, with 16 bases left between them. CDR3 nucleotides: TGTGCCAGCAGTTACCTCGACAGCTTCCTTCAGACCCAGTACTTC. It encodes CASSYLDSFLQTQYF.

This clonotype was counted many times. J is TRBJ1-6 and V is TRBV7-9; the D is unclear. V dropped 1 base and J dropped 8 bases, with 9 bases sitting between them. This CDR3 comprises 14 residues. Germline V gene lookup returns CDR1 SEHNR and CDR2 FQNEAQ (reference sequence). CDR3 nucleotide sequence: TGTGCCAGCAGCTTAGGAGGGAGGGATTCACCCCTCCACTTT. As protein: CASSLGGRDSPLHF.